Ten or more counts support the clone carrying this T cell receptor beta chain. First-strand cDNA used TRAV- and TRBV-specific primers, covering alpha and beta chains. TCR amplification ran roughly 21 PCR cycles using constant-region and V-primer adapter primers. TCRdb called the reads again in MiXCR, with one record for every CDR3 protein. The repertoire includes 65,000 to 100,000 distinct CDR3 sequences, about a sixth of them detected once, and less than 3% sits in the top ten. Stated time point: before trial treatment. Nivolumab, ipilimumab, aspirin, low-dose cyclophosphamide and low-dose radiotherapy were given to donors. The CDR3 runs to 15 residues. Unmatched junction bases numbered 7, after V lost 0 bases and J lost 6 bases. The germline CDR1 and CDR2 sequences are MNHNY and SVGAGI (reference sequence). The sample comes from a study of low-dose radiotherapy and immunotherapy resistance in tumors. For the study at large: A dose of 0.5 Gy per fraction was delivered to Cohort 1 every 2 weeks, for a total of 6.5 Gy. Cyclophosphamide went in intravenously at 200 mg/m2 every two weeks, one day before radiation and immunotherapy. Aspirin was taken orally by patients at 300 mg daily for four cycles from cycle 1 day 1.

The chain recombines TRBV6-6 with TRBJ2-5, with 7 bases lining up with TRBD2. This receptor was taken from a male donor with prostate cancer. Sequenced here: PBMCs, sampled before treatment. CDR3 amino acids: CASSYSTGGRQTQYF. The CDR3 region has the DNA TGTGCCAGCAGTTACTCGACCGGCGGGAGACAGACCCAGTACTTC.